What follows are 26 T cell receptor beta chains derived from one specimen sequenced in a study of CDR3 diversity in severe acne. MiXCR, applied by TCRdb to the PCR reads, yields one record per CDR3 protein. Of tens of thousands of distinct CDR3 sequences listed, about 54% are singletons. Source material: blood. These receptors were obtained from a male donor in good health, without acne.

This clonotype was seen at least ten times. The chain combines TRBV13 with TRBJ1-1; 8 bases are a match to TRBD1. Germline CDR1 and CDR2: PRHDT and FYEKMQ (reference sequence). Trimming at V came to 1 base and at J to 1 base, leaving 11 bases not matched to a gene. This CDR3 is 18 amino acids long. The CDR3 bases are TGTGCCAGCAGCTTAGCCGACAGGGGTTTTGGGCGGAACACTGAAGCTTTCTTT. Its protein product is CASSLADRGFGRNTEAFF. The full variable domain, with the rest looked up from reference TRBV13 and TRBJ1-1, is AAGVIQSPRHLIKEKRETATLKCYPIPRHDTVYWYQQGPGQDPQFLISFYEKMQSDKGSIPDRFSAQQFSDYHSELNMSSLELGDSALYFCASSLADRGFGRNTEAFFGQGTRLTVV.

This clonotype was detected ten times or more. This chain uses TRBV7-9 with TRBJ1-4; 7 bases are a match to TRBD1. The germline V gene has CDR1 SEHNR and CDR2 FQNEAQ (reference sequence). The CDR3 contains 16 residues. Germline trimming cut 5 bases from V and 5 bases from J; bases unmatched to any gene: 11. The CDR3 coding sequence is TGTGCCAGCAGCCGCCCTACCGGGACAGACAATGAAAAACTGTTTTTT. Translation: CASSRPTGTDNEKLFF.

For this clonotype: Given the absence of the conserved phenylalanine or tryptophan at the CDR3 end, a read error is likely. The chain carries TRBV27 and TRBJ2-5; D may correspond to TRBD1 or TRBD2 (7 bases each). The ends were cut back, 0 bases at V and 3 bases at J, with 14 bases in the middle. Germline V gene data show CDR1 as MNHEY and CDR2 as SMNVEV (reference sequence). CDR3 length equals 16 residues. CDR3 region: CASSLSRETGKETQYL. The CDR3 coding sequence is TGTGCCAGCAGTTTATCGCGGGAGACAGGGAAAGAGACCCAGTACCTC.

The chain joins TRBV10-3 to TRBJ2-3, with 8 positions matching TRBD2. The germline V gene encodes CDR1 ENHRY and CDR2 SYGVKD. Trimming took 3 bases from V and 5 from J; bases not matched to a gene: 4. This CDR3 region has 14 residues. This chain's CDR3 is CAISDRREGDTQYF. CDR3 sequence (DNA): TGTGCCATCAGTGATAGACGGGAGGGAGATACGCAGTATTTT.

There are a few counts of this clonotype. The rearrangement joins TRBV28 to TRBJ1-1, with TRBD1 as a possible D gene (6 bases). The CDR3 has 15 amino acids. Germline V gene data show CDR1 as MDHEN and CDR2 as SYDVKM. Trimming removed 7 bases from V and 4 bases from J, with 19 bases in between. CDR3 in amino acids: CASTLGGVGGTEAFF. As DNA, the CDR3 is TGTGCCAGCACTTTGGGGGGGGTAGGGGGCACTGAAGCTTTCTTT.

CDR3 DNA: TGCAGTGCTAGAGGATTCTGGGGACGGGAGGGCCCGGGGAATGAGCAGTTCTTC. This gives the protein CSARGFWGREGPGNEQFF. V gene TRBV20-1 combines with J gene TRBJ2-1; 8 nucleotides line up with TRBD2. Per germline, CDR1 DFQATT and CDR2 SNEGSKA (reference sequence). This CDR3 spans 18 amino acids. J gave up 7 bases and V 1 base, and 18 bases lay outside the gene matches.

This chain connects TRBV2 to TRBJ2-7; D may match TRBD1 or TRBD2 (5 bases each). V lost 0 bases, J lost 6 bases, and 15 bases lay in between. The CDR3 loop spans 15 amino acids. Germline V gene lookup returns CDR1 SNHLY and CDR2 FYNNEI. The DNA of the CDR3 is TGTGCCAGCAGTGAAGCGACCGGGACCATCTCCGAGCAGTACTTC. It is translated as CASSEATGTISEQYF.

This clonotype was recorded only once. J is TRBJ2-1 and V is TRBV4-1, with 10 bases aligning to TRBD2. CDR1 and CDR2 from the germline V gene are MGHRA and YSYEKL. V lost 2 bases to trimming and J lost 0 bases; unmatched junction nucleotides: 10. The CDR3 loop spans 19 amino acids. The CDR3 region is CASSQLPGSGGHSYNEQFF. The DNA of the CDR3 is TGCGCCAGCAGCCAACTACCGGGTAGCGGGGGGCACTCCTACAATGAGCAGTTCTTC.

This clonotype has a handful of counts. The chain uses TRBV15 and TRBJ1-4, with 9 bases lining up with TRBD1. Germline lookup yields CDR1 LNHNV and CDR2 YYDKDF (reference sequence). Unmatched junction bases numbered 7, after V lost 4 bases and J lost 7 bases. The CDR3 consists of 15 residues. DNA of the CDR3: TGTGCCACCAGCAAAACAGGGGGCTGGAGTGAAAAACTGTTTTTT. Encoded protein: CATSKTGGWSEKLFF.

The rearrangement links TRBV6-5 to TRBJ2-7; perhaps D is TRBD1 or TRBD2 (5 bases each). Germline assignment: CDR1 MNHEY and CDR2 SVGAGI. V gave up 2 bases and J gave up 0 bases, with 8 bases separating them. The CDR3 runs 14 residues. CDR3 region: CASSYGGISYEQYF. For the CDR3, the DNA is TGTGCCAGCAGTTACGGGGGAATCTCCTACGAGCAGTACTTC.

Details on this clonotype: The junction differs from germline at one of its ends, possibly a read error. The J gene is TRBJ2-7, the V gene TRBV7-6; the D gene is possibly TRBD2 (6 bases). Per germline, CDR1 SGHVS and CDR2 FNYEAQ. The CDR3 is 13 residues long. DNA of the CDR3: TGTGCCAGCAGCCTAGCACCCGCGGGGGAGCAGTACTTC. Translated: CASSLAPAGEQYF.

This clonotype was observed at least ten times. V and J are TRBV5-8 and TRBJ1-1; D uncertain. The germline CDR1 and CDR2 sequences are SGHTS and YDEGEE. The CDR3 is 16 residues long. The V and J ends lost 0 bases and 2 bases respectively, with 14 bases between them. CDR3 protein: CASSLAGKGSNTEAFF. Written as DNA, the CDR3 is TGTGCCAGCAGCTTGGCCGGCAAGGGCTCAAACACTGAAGCTTTCTTT.

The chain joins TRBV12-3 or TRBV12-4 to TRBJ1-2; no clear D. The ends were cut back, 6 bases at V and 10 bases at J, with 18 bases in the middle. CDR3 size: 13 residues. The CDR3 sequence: CASSIGDDRSYTF. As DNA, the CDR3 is TGTGCCAGCAGCATCGGCGACGATAGGTCCTACACCTTC.

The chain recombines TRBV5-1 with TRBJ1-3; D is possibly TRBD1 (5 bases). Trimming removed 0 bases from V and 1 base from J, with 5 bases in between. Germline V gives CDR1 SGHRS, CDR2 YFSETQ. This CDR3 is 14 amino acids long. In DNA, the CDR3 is TGCGCCAGCAGCTTGGGACAGTCTGGAAACACCATATATTTT. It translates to CASSLGQSGNTIYF.

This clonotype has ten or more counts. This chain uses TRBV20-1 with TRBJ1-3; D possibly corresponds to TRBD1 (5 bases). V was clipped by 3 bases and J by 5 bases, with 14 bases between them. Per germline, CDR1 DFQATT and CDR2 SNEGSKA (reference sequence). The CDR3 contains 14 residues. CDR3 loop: CSASPGQGRNTIYF. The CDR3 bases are TGCAGTGCTAGTCCCGGCCAGGGTAGAAACACCATATATTTT.

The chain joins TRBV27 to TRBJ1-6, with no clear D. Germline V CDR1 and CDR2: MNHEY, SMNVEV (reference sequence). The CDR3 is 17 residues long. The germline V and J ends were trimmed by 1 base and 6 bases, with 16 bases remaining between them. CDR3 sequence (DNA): TGTGCCAGCAGTTTATTTGGGGTTGGAATTGGTAATTCACCCCTCCACTTT. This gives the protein CASSLFGVGIGNSPLHF.

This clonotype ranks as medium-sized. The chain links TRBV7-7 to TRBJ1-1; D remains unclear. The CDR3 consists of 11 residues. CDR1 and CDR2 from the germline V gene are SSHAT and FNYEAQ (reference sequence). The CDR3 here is CASLFDTEAFF. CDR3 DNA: TGTGCTAGCCTCTTCGACACTGAAGCTTTCTTT. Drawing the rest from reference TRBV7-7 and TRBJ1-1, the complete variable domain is GAGVSQSPRYKVTKRGQDVTLRCDPISSHATLYWYQQALGQGPEFLTYFNYEAQPDKSGLPSDRFSAERPEGSISTLTIQRTEQRDSAMYRCASLFDTEAFFGQGTRLTVV.

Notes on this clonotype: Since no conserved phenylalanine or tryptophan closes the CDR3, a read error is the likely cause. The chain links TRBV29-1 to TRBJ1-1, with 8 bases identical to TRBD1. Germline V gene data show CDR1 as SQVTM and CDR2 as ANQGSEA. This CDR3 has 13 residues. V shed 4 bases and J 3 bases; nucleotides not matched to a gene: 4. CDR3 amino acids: CSVGLTGDTEAFL. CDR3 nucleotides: TGCAGCGTTGGCCTGACAGGGGACACTGAAGCTTTCCTT.

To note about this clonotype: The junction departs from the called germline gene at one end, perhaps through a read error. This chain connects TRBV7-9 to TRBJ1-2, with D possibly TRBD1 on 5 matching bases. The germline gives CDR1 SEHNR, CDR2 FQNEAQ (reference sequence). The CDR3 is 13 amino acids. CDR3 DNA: TGTGCCAGCAGCTCTGCTTTGCGCGGGGCCCAGTCCTTC. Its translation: CASSSALRGAQSF.

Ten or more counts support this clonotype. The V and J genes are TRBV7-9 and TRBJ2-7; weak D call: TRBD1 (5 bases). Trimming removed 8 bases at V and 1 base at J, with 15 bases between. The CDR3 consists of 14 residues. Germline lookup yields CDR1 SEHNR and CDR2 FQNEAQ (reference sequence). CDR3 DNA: TGTGCCAGCCCAGGGCAGGCGCTTTCCTACGAGCAGTACTTC. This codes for CASPGQALSYEQYF.

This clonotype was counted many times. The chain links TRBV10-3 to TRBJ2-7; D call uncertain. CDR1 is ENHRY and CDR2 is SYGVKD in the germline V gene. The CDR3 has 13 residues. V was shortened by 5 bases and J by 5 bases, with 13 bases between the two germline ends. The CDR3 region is CAISRQEFDEQYF. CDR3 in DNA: TGTGCCATCAGTCGCCAGGAATTTGACGAGCAGTACTTC.

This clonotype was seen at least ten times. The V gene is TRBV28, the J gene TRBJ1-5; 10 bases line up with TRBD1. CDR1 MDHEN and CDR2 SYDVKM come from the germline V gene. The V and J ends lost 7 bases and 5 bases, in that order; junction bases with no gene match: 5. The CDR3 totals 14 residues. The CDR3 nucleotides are TGTGCCAGCACAACCGGGACAGGGGATCAGCCCCAGCATTTT. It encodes CASTTGTGDQPQHF.

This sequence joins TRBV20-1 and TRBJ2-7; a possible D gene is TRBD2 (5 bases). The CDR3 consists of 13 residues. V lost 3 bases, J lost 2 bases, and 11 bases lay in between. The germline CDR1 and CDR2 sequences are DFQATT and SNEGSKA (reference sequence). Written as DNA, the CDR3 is TGCAGTGCTAGGACGGGGTCCGCCTACGAGCAGTACTTC. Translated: CSARTGSAYEQYF.

The CDR3 spells CASRREVNQPQHF. CDR3 in DNA: TGTGCCAGCCGCAGGGAGGTTAATCAGCCCCAGCATTTT. The V and J genes are TRBV12-3 or TRBV12-4 and TRBJ1-5; tentatively, D is TRBD1 (5 bases). V lost 8 bases and J 4 bases, leaving 12 bases between the germline ends. The length of the CDR3 is 13 residues.

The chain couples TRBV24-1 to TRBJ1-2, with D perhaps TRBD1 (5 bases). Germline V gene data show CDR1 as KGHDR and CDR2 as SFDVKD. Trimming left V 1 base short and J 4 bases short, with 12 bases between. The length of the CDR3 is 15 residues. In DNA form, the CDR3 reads TGTGCCACCAGTGATTTAAGGGGAGACCGCTATGGCTACACCTTC. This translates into CATSDLRGDRYGYTF.

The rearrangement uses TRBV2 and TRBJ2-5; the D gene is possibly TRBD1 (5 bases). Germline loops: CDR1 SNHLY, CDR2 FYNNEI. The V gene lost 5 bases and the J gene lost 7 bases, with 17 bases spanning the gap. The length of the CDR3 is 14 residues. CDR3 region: CASSKGRSTGTQYF. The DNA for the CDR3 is TGTGCCAGCAGTAAGGGGCGCTCTACAGGGACCCAGTACTTC.